This record looks at one TCR beta chain sequence and its context. This clonotype was seen many times. The antigen this receptor binds is unknown. Base qualities were left out, and no much larger clone turns up one base away. This record comes from a study of Graves' ophthalmopathy and Graves' hyperthyroidism (dated by TCRdb to 2016 to 2018). For the study in its entirety: Hyperthyroidism was defined as stable when no progression to ophthalmopathy occurred within 18 months of follow-up. In total, 135 blood samples were TCR-sequenced: fewer than 50 ophthalmopathy, some 75 hyperthyroidism and roughly 17 hyperthyroidism-to-ophthalmopathy patients. After sampling, hyperthyroidism patients received methimazole starting at 30 mg daily, and ophthalmopathy patients received high-dose intravenous methylprednisolone. A discovery set of 95 to 100 patients (under 45 ophthalmopathy, 55 to 60 stable hyperthyroidism) was enrolled to explore V-J signatures distinguishing ophthalmopathy from hyperthyroidism. An independent validation cohort comprised around 19 hyperthyroidism patients and some 16 patients who later progressed from hyperthyroidism to ophthalmopathy. In roughly six hyperthyroidism patients, the T-cell repertoire of thyroid tissue was compared with the T-cell repertoire of blood. TCR beta repertoire signatures were used to distinguish Graves' ophthalmopathy from Graves' hyperthyroidism and to predict progression to ophthalmopathy.

The hyperthyroidism patients were 18 to 65 years old and newly diagnosed, with a disease duration of less than 2 months. Patients with other autoimmune diseases, uncontrolled infections, pregnancy or lactation were excluded. Clinical symptoms, serum thyroxine, TRAb, thyroid ultrasound and orbital computed tomography were used for diagnosis. Total RNA was extracted using Trizol reagent, and RNA quality was checked on an Agilent 2100 Bioanalyzer. The investigation overall reported the following: Most of the expanded thyroid clonotypes with a frequency above 0.001 were also detected in blood, and it was suggested that the thyroid immune response may be reflected by blood repertoires. Sample size was not statistically predetermined, and group allocation was not concealed from the investigators. In cross-validation, the 13-signature model distinguished ophthalmopathy from stable hyperthyroidism with nearly 90% sensitivity and nearly 82% specificity, and in the test set the corresponding values were approximately 80% and 68%. In validation, the model predicted ophthalmopathy progression with nearly 71% sensitivity and less than 80% specificity; 12 predicted patients were CT-confirmed with GO in a median of approximately six months.

Trimming costs V 2 bases and J 6 bases, and their ends lie 14 bases apart. The CDR3 spans 15 residues, from the cysteine through the phenylalanine. The entry retains the CDR3 DNA only, 45 bases that are in frame from base 1. Sequences SGHTA (CDR1) and FQGNSA (CDR2) are obtained from the germline V gene. For repertoire sequencing, the TCR beta CDR3 regions were amplified from RNA transcripts. HTBI primers and the Qiagen OneStep RT-PCR kit were used in a first-round RT-PCR, which was followed by a second-round multiplex PCR, size selection and purification. Libraries were sequenced paired-end with 100 bp reads on an Illumina HiSeq2000. The paper's processing steps were these. SOAPnuke was used for read processing, and reads with adapters, uncalled bases, a mean Phred below 15, or no exact constant-primer or identifier match were discarded. COPE v1.2.5 was used to merge high-quality paired reads. Clonotypes were defined as unique nucleotide sequences and were aligned to IMGT TRB V, D and J references using MiTCR v1.1. The analysis was limited to V-J combinations with a frequency above 0.0001, which together covered 99.2% of repertoires. For each V-J combination, a TCR clonal expansion and chaos score was defined as the ratio of F50 clonal expansion to chaos observed in the TCRdist matrix. Welch's t-statistics and random forest were used to narrow the features down to more than 10 V-J combinations, which were then fed into a naive Bayes classifier. The similarity between thyroid and blood repertoires was quantified using the Morisita-Horn index. TCRdb took the public reads, trimmed them with fastp at Q25, ran MiXCR for clone calling and kept in-frame beta chains. All rows with the same CDR3 protein become a single entry with the most common DNA and genes. The V and J calls and clone size are TCRdb's, not the authors'. The sample profile shows a few hundred thousand distinct CDR3 sequences; less than 45% of them were found once. The ten largest clonotypes hold 3.5% to 4.5% of the sample.

This TCR was recovered from an adult man with Graves' hyperthyroidism. The sample consisted of peripheral blood or thyroid tissue (not recorded which). The chain was built from TRBV7-2 and TRBJ1-5; the D region possibly corresponds to TRBD1 (6 bases align). The CDR3 is CASSLRGGLAQPQHF. The sequence in DNA is TGTGCCAGCAGCTTAAGGGGGGGGCTTGCTCAGCCCCAGCATTTT.